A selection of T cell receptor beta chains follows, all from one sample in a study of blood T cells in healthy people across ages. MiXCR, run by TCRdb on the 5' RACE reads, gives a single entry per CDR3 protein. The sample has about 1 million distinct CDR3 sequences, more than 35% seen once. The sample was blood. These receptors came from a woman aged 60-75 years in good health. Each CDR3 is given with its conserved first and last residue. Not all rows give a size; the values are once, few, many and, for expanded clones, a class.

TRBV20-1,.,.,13,CSPTGTTDYEQYF
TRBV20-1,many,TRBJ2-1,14,CSARDAGLGNEQFF
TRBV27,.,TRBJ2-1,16,CASSSTALARGHEQFF
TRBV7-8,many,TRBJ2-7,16,CASSFSLDRSSYEQYF
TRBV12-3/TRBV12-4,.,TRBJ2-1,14,CASSYLVGADEQFF
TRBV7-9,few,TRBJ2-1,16,CASSLTTGGTYNEQFF
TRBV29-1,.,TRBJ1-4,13,CSVSWVVGEKLFF
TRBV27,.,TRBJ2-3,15,CASSFIAGATDTQYF
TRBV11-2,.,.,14,CASSVEPTGYEQYF
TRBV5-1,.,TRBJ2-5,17,CASSLAYPLADQETQYF
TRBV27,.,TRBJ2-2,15,CASKRLAGDTGELFF
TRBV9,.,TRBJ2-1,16,CASSSNTDRGGDEQFF
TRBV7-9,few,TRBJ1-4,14,CASSPSGAREKLFF
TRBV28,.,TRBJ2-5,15,CASSPSGTGTYKQYF
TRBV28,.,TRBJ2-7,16,CASSFPLAGDSYEQYF
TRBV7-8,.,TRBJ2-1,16,CASSHQTGDSYNEQFF
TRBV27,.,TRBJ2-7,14,CASSVNPRVYEQYF
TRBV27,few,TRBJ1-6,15,CASSPRGRGNSPLHF
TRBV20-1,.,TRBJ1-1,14,CSARDLMRGPEAFF
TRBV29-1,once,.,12,CSVGRPTNEQYF
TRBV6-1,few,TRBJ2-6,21,CASSLITSGLGVLSGANVLTF
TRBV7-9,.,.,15,CASSTGTGPYNEQYF
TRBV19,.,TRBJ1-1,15,CASSIRTPGSTEAFF
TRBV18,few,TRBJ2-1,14,CASSPAGRLDEQFF
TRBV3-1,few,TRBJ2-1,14,CASSQYVSSNEQFF
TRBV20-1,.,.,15,CSAGTGGAGSGTQYF
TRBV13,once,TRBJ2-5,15,CPSSPRDRYQETQYF
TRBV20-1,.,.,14,CSASRPPPNYEQYF
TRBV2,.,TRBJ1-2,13,CANPKGPHYGYTF
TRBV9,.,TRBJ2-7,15,CASSVGTGSSYEQYF
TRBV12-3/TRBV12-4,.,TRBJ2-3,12,CASSPQDRGRYF
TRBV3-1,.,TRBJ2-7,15,CASSQATSGSYEQYF
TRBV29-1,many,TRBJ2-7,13,CSVRTGQAYEQYF
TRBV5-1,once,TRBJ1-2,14,CASSLEAGVYGYTF
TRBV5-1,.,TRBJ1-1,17,CASSLQNRGYCDTEAFF
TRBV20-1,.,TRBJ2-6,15,CSAPHLTAGANVLTF
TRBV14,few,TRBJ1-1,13,CASSHRRALAAFF
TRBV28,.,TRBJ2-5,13,CASSPTELETQYF
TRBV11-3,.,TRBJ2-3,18,CACSPRTSGRADIDTQYF